This T cell receptor beta chain was documented in a study of cytomegalovirus exposure and HLA in healthy donors. Study results and limitations: In vitro checks showed that three CMV-associated chains really do target CMV antigens. Reports credit the classifier with highly specific, highly sensitive diagnosis of cytomegalovirus status.

On this clone itself: Its antigen is undetermined.

The data were produced by immunoSEQ multiplex PCR, yet TCRdb's version contains in-frame clones alone and is incomplete. This sample has more than 150,000 clones, with more than 75% found just once. Germline V gene data show CDR1 as MDHEN and CDR2 as SYDVKM. There are 15 residues in the CDR3. Trimming cost V 5 bases and J 2 bases, with 14 bases left between them. Sequences were obtained from PBMCs. The sequence came from a man aged 18 to 29 in good health and CMV-seropositive. This chain joins TRBV28 and TRBJ2-3, with a possible D match to TRBD1 (6 bases). This chain's CDR3 is CASSGSGANTDTQYF. CDR3 sequence (DNA): TGTGCCAGCAGTGGTTCAGGGGCCAACACAGATACGCAGTATTTT. Full variable domain (rest looked up from reference TRBV28 and TRBJ2-3): DVKVTQSSRYLVKRTGEKVFLECVQDMDHENMFWYRQDPGLGLRLIYFSYDVKMKEKGDIPEGYSVSREKKERFSLILESASTNQTSMYLCASSGSGANTDTQYFGPGTRLTVL.